The present T cell receptor beta chain was sequenced within a study of chemoradiotherapy in HPV16-positive cancers. Germline lookup yields CDR1 LNHDA and CDR2 SQIVND (reference sequence). The CDR3 contains 14 residues. With 3 bases removed from V and 2 bases from J, the gap between germline ends came to 8 bases. Some clones are missing from TCRdb's copy, which holds only in-frame ones; the method was immunoSEQ multiplex PCR. This table has some 30,000 clones, about 80% appearing once. As for this clone: Its antigen is as yet unknown.

General study points: Candidate HPV-specific clones and E7-related TCR motifs grew in tumor during treatment. Only a couple of HPV16-positive patients supplied the functional HPV-specificity definition. Better recurrence-free survival went with HPV-responsive T-cell expansion in HPV16-positive patients.

Over chemoradiotherapy, repertoires were sampled more than once. The chain carries TRBV19 and TRBJ1-5; D is unresolved. Sequenced here: blood, sampled from a patient who underwent chemoradiotherapy. The sequence was collected from a human donor with HPV-associated anogenital cancer. CDR3: CASSIEPGNQPQHF. CDR3 DNA sequence: TGTGCCAGTAGTATTGAGCCAGGCAATCAGCCCCAGCATTTT.